This T cell receptor beta chain was sequenced in a study of cytomegalovirus exposure and HLA in healthy donors. Looking at the study overall: Ancestry clustering placed around 80% of 350 to 500 genotyped donors in the Caucasian-associated cluster. Study-wide findings and caveats: Cytomegalovirus association was listed for roughly 160 TCR beta chains. A later analysis linked a missense variant in DCLRE1C to the trimming of TCR beta V and J genes.

60 Vbeta and 13 Jbeta primers were used in PCR. Measured with immunoSEQ multiplex PCR; TCRdb has only the in-frame clones, and not every one. The sample lists approximately 270,000 clones, 75% to 90% seen once, with less than 0.4% in the top ten. The donors comprised healthy bone marrow donors. For this clone: The antigen remains undetermined.

CDR1 and CDR2 from the germline V gene are MGHDK and SYGVNS. The CDR3 has 14 residues. Trimming left V 6 bases short and J 4 bases short, with 13 bases between. The rearrangement links TRBV25-1 to TRBJ2-1; perhaps TRBD1 as D (7 bases). The specimen was PBMCs. The TCR originated in a girl aged 2 to 10 in good health and CMV-seronegative. The CDR3 sequence: CASSRDSGYNEQFF. Here the CDR3 DNA reads TGTGCCAGCAGCCGGGACAGCGGGTACAATGAGCAGTTCTTC.